The source of this T cell receptor (beta chain) is a study of shared clonotypes between healthy human individuals. Some clones are missing from TCRdb's copy, which holds only in-frame ones; the method was immunoSEQ multiplex PCR. The sample records approximately 2,000,000 clones, around 93% being singletons. Cells designated naive CD8 were CD45RO-negative and were positively selected for CCR7, with terminally differentiated effector memory CD45RA+ cells excluded. The source is a man younger than 35 in good health. Some clones in this sample may be carry-over from other donors' samples. Sequenced input: naive CD8+ T cells from PBMCs.

The CDR3 DNA is TGCGCCAGCAGCCAAGATCGTTCCCTCACGGGCGGCTACACCTTC. Protein sequence: CASSQDRSLTGGYTF. The chain uses TRBV4-1 and TRBJ1-2; the D is unclear. The CDR3 loop spans 15 amino acids. V dropped 0 bases and J dropped 8 bases, with 16 bases sitting between them. Germline values: CDR1 MGHRA, CDR2 YSYEKL.